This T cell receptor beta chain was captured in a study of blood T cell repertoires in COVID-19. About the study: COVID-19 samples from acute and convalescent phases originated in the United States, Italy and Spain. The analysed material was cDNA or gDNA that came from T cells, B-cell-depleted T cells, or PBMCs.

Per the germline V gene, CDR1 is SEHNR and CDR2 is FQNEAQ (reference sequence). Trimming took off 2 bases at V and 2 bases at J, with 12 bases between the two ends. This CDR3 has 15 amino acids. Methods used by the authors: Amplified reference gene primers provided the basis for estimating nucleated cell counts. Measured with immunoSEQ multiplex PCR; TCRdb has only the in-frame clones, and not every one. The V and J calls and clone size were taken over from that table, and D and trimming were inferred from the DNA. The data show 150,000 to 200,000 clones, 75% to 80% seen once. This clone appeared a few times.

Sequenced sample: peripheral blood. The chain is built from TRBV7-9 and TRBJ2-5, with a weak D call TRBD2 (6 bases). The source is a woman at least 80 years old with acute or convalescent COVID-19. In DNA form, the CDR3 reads TGTGCCAGCAGCTTACGCGGGGTAATACAAGAGACCCAGTACTTC. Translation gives CASSLRGVIQETQYF.